The clone carrying this T cell receptor (beta chain) was seen repeatedly, ten times or more. Its antigen is currently unknown. Both iRepertoire HTBI primers and Arm-PCR of CDR3 regions were used to build the TCR beta libraries. One entry per CDR3 protein, called by TCRdb with MiXCR from the multiplex PCR reads. The sample lists over 200,000 distinct CDR3 sequences, around 17% occurring once. The data stem from a study of regulatory T cells in long-lasting Graves disease. General study findings and limits: Persistent patients had more shared public clonotypes (around 2,500) than new patients (around 950).

As to time point: newly diagnosed GD, antithyroid drugs for less than 3 months. Isolated PBMC RNA provided the starting material for the TCR library. The clonotype originates from a female donor with Graves disease. The material sequenced was peripheral blood mononuclear cells (PBMCs), taken at new diagnosis, from a patient treated with antithyroid drugs.

CDR3 nucleotides: TGTGCCAGCAGCTCCTGGACAGGGGCTAATATCGACGAGCAGTACTTC. The encoded protein is CASSSWTGANIDEQYF. This chain uses TRBV7-9 with TRBJ2-7, with TRBD1 matching over 9 bases. CDR3 length: 16 residues. CDR1 is SEHNR and CDR2 is FQNEAQ in the germline V gene (reference sequence). The junction had 12 bases not matched to a gene; V was cut back by 4 bases and J by 5 bases.